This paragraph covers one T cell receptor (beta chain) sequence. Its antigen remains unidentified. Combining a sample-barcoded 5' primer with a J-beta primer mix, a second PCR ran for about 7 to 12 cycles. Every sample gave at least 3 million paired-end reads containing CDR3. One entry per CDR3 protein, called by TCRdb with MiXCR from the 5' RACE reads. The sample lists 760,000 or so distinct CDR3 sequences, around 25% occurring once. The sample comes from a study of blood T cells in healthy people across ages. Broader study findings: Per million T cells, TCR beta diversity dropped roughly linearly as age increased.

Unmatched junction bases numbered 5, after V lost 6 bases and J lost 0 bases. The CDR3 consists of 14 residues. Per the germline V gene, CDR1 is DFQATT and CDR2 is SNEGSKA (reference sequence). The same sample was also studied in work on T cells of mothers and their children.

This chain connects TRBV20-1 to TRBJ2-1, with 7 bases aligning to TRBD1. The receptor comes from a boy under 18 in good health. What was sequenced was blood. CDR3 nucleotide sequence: TGCAGTGCCAAGGCAGGGGGCTCCTACAATGAGCAGTTCTTC. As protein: CSAKAGGSYNEQFF.